A selection of T cell receptor beta chains follows, all from one sample in a study of OX40 agonist ivuxolimab in advanced cancers. Generated by immunoSEQ multiplex PCR, the TCRdb table keeps only in-frame clones and is missing some. The data show 80,000 to 95,000 clones, with just over 90% seen just once and more than 0.6% held by the top ten. Sequences were derived from CD4+ or CD8+ T cells sorted from blood, sampled in a trial of the OX40 agonist ivuxolimab. The source is an adult with an advanced solid tumor such as melanoma, head and neck, liver or kidney cancer. The CDR3 runs from the conserved cysteine through the conserved F or W. A D gene is named only where the DNA matches it firmly. Not all rows give a size; the values are once, few, many and, for expanded clones, a class.

d_call j_call v_call clone_size cdr3_nt cdr3_aa
. TRBJ1-2 TRBV7-2 . TGTGCCAGCAGCTTAGAGGGGACTAACTATGGCTACACCTTC CASSLEGTNYGYTF
. TRBJ1-2 TRBV5-6 . TGTGCCAGCAGCCCACGGGGGTATGGCTACACCTTC CASSPRGYGYTF
. TRBJ1-2 TRBV7-2 . TGTGCCAGCAGCTCACAGGGAGGCGATGGCTACACCTTC CASSSQGGDGYTF
. TRBJ2-3 TRBV25-1 . TGTGCCAGCAGTTACACAGATACGCAGTATTTT CASSYTDTQYF
TRBD2 TRBJ2-3 TRBV7-2 . TGTGCCAGCAGCTTCCTTTCGGGACTAAGCACAGATACGCAGTATTTT CASSFLSGLSTDTQYF
. TRBJ2-1 TRBV20-1 . TGCAGTGCTAGATTGCGGCATGAGCAGTTCTTC CSARLRHEQFF
. TRBJ1-2 TRBV7-2 . TGTGCCAGCAGCCCTCGGGATCCTTTCTATGGCTACACCTTC CASSPRDPFYGYTF
. TRBJ1-2 TRBV30 . TGTGCCTGGAGTGATGCGGGGCTGGCTGGCTACACCTTC CAWSDAGLAGYTF
. TRBJ1-5 TRBV15 . TGTGCCACCAGCGGTCCAGCCGCACATAGCAATCAGCCCCAGCATTTT CATSGPAAHSNQPQHF
. TRBJ1-1 TRBV4-3 . TGCGCCAGCAGCCAAGATATGGTCAGGGTAACGGTAGGAACTGAAGCTTTCTTT CASSQDMVRVTVGTEAFF
. TRBJ1-4 TRBV28 . TGTGCCAGCATTGATGGGACGGGAAATGAAAAACTGTTTTTT CASIDGTGNEKLFF
. TRBJ2-5 TRBV5-1 . TGCGCCAGCAGCTTGACGTGGGGCGCGGAGACCCAGTACTTC CASSLTWGAETQYF
. TRBJ2-1 TRBV11-3 . TGTGCCAGCAGCCCAAGCTCGTCGCAGGGTTCCTACAATGAGCAGTTCTTC CASSPSSSQGSYNEQFF
. TRBJ1-3 TRBV19 . TGTGCCAGTCAACCTGGCGGCGGTGAGGGAAACACCATATATTTT CASQPGGGEGNTIYF
. TRBJ1-4 TRBV19 . TGTGCCAGTAGGGGGGGAGTTGAAAAACTGTTTTTT CASRGGVEKLFF
TRBD2 TRBJ2-7 TRBV18 few TGTGCCAGCTCACCTACAGCGGGGCCCCTCGGGGAGCAGTACTTC CASSPTAGPLGEQYF
. TRBJ2-5 TRBV7-9 . TGTGCCAGCAGCTTAGAGGGTGGAGCGACCCAGTACTTC CASSLEGGATQYF
. TRBJ2-7 TRBV2 . TGTGCCTCCACCCGGTCAGACTCCTACGAGCAGTACTTC CASTRSDSYEQYF
. TRBJ1-1 TRBV28 . TGTGCCAGCAGTTTATATGGTGGCACTGAAGCTTTCTTT CASSLYGGTEAFF
TRBD1 TRBJ2-7 TRBV7-2 . TGTGCCAGCAGCTCTCGACAGGGGCACTCCTACGAGCAGTACTTC CASSSRQGHSYEQYF
. TRBJ2-1 TRBV28 . TGTGCCAGCAGTTTTGGCCTAGGGTACGACACTAGCTCCTACAATGAGCAGTTCTTC CASSFGLGYDTSSYNEQFF
. TRBJ2-2 TRBV18 . TGTGCCAGCTCACCGAAACGGGACACCGGGGAGCTGTTTTTT CASSPKRDTGELFF
TRBD2 TRBJ2-7 TRBV18 . TGTGCCAGCTCACTAGCGGGGGGGCTCGACGAGCAGTACTTC CASSLAGGLDEQYF
. TRBJ2-3 TRBV10-2 . TGCGCCAGCTCAGCGCTAACTAGCACAGATACGCAGTATTTT CASSALTSTDTQYF
. TRBJ1-5 TRBV19 few TGTGCCAGTAGTATAGGACGATCAGTAAGTCAGCCCCAGCATTTT CASSIGRSVSQPQHF
. TRBJ1-6 TRBV2 . TGTGCCAGCAGTCCAGACGGGAGCTCCTATAATTCACCCCTCCACTTT CASSPDGSSYNSPLHF
TRBD1 TRBJ1-3 TRBV10-3 . TGTGCCATCAGTGGCGTAACAGGGGGTTCTGGAAACACCATATATTTT CAISGVTGGSGNTIYF
. TRBJ1-5 TRBV5-4 once TGTGCCAGCAGCTTGGGCAGGGGCGACCAGCCCCAGCATTTT CASSLGRGDQPQHF
TRBD1 TRBJ1-6 TRBV7-2 . TGTGCCAGCAGCTCTCAGGGGGCAAATTCACCCCTCCACTTT CASSSQGANSPLHF
. TRBJ2-7 TRBV6-6 . TGTGCCAGCAGCCCCGGACGGGGGTCCACCTACGAGCAGTACTTC CASSPGRGSTYEQYF
TRBD1 TRBJ2-6 TRBV30 . TGTGCCTGGGTGCCGGGACAGGGGTTCTCTGGGGCCAACGTCCTGACTTTC CAWVPGQGFSGANVLTF
TRBD1 TRBJ1-4 TRBV5-1 . TGCGCCAGCAGCTTGTCGGGACAGACAACTAATGAAAAACTGTTTTTT CASSLSGQTTNEKLFF
TRBD2 TRBJ2-5 TRBV19 . TGTGCCAGTAGTACGAACCGAGCGGGGGAAGAGACCCAGTACTTC CASSTNRAGEETQYF
. TRBJ1-2 TRBV27 . TGTGCCAGCAGACGACGGACTTCTAACTATGGCTACACCTTC CASRRRTSNYGYTF
TRBD2 TRBJ2-7 TRBV7-2 . TGTGCCAGCAGCTTAGGGGGACTAGCGGGAGGGCGAGAGCAGTACTTC CASSLGGLAGGREQYF
. TRBJ2-5 TRBV6-1 . TGTGCCAGCAGTCCAGGGGAGACCCAGTACTTC CASSPGETQYF
. TRBJ1-2 TRBV10-3 . TGTGCCATCAGTGAAACCGGGACAATTGCCTATGGCTACACCTTC CAISETGTIAYGYTF
TRBD1 TRBJ2-3 TRBV28 . TGTGCCAGCAGTTTATATGAGCGACAGGGAGCAGATACGCAGTATTTT CASSLYERQGADTQYF
. TRBJ2-6 TRBV4-1 . TGCGCCAGCAGCCAAAGAGTTTTGGAGAGGTCCGGGGCCAACGTCCTGACTTTC CASSQRVLERSGANVLTF
. TRBJ1-1 TRBV15 . TGTGCCACCAGCAGAGAGGGGGGGGGCACTGAAGCTTTCTTT CATSREGGGTEAFF
. TRBJ2-1 TRBV7-2 once TGTGCCAGCAGCTTACTTCTGGAGGGGCAGTTCTTC CASSLLLEGQFF
TRBD1 TRBJ2-2 TRBV13 . TGTGCCAGCAGCCCGGGGACAGCGAGGTCCCGCGGGGAGCTGTTTTTT CASSPGTARSRGELFF
. TRBJ1-5 TRBV23-1 . TGCGCCAGCAGTCAATGGGTAACTTTTGATCGCAATCAGCCCCAGCATTTT CASSQWVTFDRNQPQHF
. TRBJ2-7 TRBV18 few TGTGCCAGCTCACTCGACCAGTCCCCCACACAGGGTCTGGAGCAGTACTTC CASSLDQSPTQGLEQYF
. TRBJ1-6 TRBV15 . TGTGCCACCCGAATAGCCTATAATTCACCCCTCCACTTT CATRIAYNSPLHF
TRBD2 TRBJ2-1 TRBV4-3 . TGCGCCAGCAGCCAAGATCCTCTTGGGGGGGGATTATCCTACAATGAGCAGTTCTTC CASSQDPLGGGLSYNEQFF
TRBD1 TRBJ2-3 TRBV19 . TGTGCCAGTATGGTGGACAGGGCCGGAGATAGCACAGATACGCAGTATTTT CASMVDRAGDSTDTQYF
TRBD2 TRBJ2-3 TRBV29-1 . TGCAGCGTTGCCCCGGGGGGGAGGACAGATACGCAGTATTTT CSVAPGGRTDTQYF
. TRBJ2-3 TRBV9 . TGTGCCAGCAGCCCCCTTATTGGAGATACGCAGTATTTT CASSPLIGDTQYF
. TRBJ1-6 TRBV5-1 . TGCGCCAGCAGCTTGGGGGCAGCAAATTCACCCCTCCACTTT CASSLGAANSPLHF
TRBD2 TRBJ2-7 TRBV30 . TGTGCCTGGAGTCTCCCCCAGACTAGCGGGGGGAATCTCTACGAGCAGTACTTC CAWSLPQTSGGNLYEQYF
TRBD1 TRBJ2-2 TRBV5-4 . TGTGCCAGCAGGAAGAGTCCTCAGGGGGCCGGCACCGGGGAGCTGTTTTTT CASRKSPQGAGTGELFF